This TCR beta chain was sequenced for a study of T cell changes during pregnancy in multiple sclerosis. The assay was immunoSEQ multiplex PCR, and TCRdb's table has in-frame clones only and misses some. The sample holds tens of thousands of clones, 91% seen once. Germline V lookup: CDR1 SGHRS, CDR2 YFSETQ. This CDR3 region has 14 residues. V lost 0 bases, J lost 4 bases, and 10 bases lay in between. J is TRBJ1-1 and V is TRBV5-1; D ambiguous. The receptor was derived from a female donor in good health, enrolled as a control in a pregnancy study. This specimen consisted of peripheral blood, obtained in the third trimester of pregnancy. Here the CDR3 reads CASSLAGEVTEAFF. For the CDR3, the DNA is TGCGCCAGCAGCTTGGCCGGGGAGGTCACTGAAGCTTTCTTT.